One and the same sample provided the 4 T cell receptor beta chains below, sequenced in a study of blood T cell repertoires in COVID-19. Using immunoSEQ multiplex PCR, the repertoire was profiled, and TCRdb retains in-frame clones only, with some absent. The sample holds 250,000 to 350,000 clones, around 90% seen once. The sequencing sample was made of peripheral blood. The receptors were gathered from a woman aged 40 to 50 who had recovered from COVID-19.

The chain carries TRBV27 and TRBJ1-1, with TRBD1 matching over 8 bases. Losses at the gene ends were 4 bases for V and 5 bases for J; bases not matched to a gene: 6. The CDR3 sequence is 14 residues long. Germline-derived CDR1 and CDR2 are MNHEY and SMNVEV (reference sequence). CDR3 residues: CASSSGQGRTEAFF. The CDR3 bases are TGTGCCAGCAGTTCCGGACAGGGTAGGACTGAAGCTTTCTTT.

The V call is TRBV29-1, the J call TRBJ2-3, with TRBD2 matching over 9 bases. Trimming cost V 0 bases and J 4 bases; bases outside gene matches: 5. Germline V lookup: CDR1 SQVTM, CDR2 ANQGSEA. CDR3 length: 15 residues. The DNA for the CDR3 is TGCAGCGTTGAAGACGGCGCGGGAGGGGCAGATACGCAGTATTTT. It specifies CSVEDGAGGADTQYF.

The chain is built from TRBV29-1 and TRBJ2-5, with D unclear. V was trimmed by 6 bases and J by 3 bases, leaving 5 bases between them. Germline lookup yields CDR1 SQVTM and CDR2 ANQGSEA. This CDR3 comprises 10 residues. The CDR3 loop reads CSVREETQYF. In nucleotides, the CDR3 is TGCAGCGTCCGGGAAGAGACCCAGTACTTC.

This clone was picked up one time. This chain's CDR3 is CASSLCAPGLVDVCEQYF. In DNA, the CDR3 is TGTGCCAGCAGTTTATGCGCCCCGGGACTAGTGGATGTTTGCGAGCAGTACTTC. The chain couples TRBV28 to TRBJ2-7; 8 nucleotides line up with TRBD2. Germline V lookup: CDR1 MDHEN, CDR2 SYDVKM. The CDR3 is 18 amino acids. V gave up 0 bases and J gave up 6 bases; unmatched junction bases: 16.